This passage covers 17 T cell receptor beta chains from one sample sequenced in a study of cytomegalovirus exposure and HLA in healthy donors. The protocol was immunoSEQ multiplex PCR, while the TCRdb copy is restricted to in-frame clones and leaves out a portion. The sample has approximately 150,000 clones, around 90% seen once. Sequenced: PBMCs. These receptors all stem from a woman aged 18-29 years in good health and CMV-seropositive.

The chain uses TRBV15 and TRBJ2-1; 11 nucleotides align to TRBD2. Germline V lookup: CDR1 LNHNV, CDR2 YYDKDF (reference sequence). The J segment lost 8 bases and the V segment lost 0 bases, leaving 6 bases of the junction unmatched. This CDR3 contains 16 residues. The CDR3: CATSREGIAGGYEQFF. The CDR3, as DNA: TGTGCCACCAGCAGAGAGGGGATAGCGGGAGGGTATGAGCAGTTCTTC.

The chain recombines TRBV4-1 with TRBJ2-5; 7 bases match TRBD2. CDR1 and CDR2 (germline): MGHRA, YSYEKL. Trimming at V came to 0 bases and at J to 5 bases, leaving 12 bases not matched to a gene. The CDR3 has 17 residues. The CDR3 DNA sequence: TGCGCCAGCAGCCAAGAAGTCCGGGAGGCCCTAGGGGAGACCCAGTACTTC. It is translated as CASSQEVREALGETQYF.

This clone showed up many times. The rearrangement uses TRBV30 and TRBJ1-1; 7 bases agree with TRBD1. Trimming removed 5 bases from V and 1 base from J; junction bases left unmatched: 1. The V gene's germline CDR1 is GTSNPN and CDR2 SVGIG (reference sequence). The CDR3 totals 12 residues. This chain's CDR3 is CAWGDRNTEAFF. As DNA, the CDR3 is TGTGCCTGGGGGGACAGGAACACTGAAGCTTTCTTT.

The chain employs TRBV19 and TRBJ1-1, with a possible D match to TRBD1 (6 bases). This CDR3 spans 15 amino acids. Between the trimmed V and J ends, which lost 7 bases and 1 base, there was a span of 16 bases. Per the germline V gene, CDR1 is LNHDA and CDR2 is SQIVND (reference sequence). In nucleotides, the CDR3 is TGTGCCAGTACCCATACAGGGCTCAGGAACACTGAAGCTTTCTTT. It encodes CASTHTGLRNTEAFF. The full variable domain, in which reference TRBV19 and TRBJ1-1 provide the parts outside the CDR3, is DGGITQSPKYLFRKEGQNVTLSCEQNLNHDAMYWYRQDPGQGLRLIYYSQIVNDFQKGDIAEGYSVSREKKESFPLTVTSAQKNPTAFYLCASTHTGLRNTEAFFGQGTRLTVV.

The chain carries TRBV5-6 and TRBJ2-1; 9 bases are shared with TRBD2. The CDR3 is 15 residues long. Trimming took 5 bases from V and 6 from J; bases not matched to a gene: 9. Germline CDR1 and CDR2: SGHDT and YYEEEE. CDR3 sequence: CASRLAGGDGNEQFF. The CDR3 DNA is TGTGCCAGCAGACTAGCGGGTGGGGATGGCAATGAGCAGTTCTTC.

V gene TRBV29-1 combines with J gene TRBJ2-7; 9 nucleotides line up with TRBD1. V lost 7 bases to trimming and J lost 6 bases; unmatched junction nucleotides: 7. This CDR3 has 12 amino acids. Germline CDR1 reads SQVTM; CDR2 reads ANQGSEA. CDR3 coding DNA: TGCAGCGGTACAGGGACAGGGATCGAGCAGTACTTC. Amino acid sequence: CSGTGTGIEQYF.

This sequence joins TRBV7-9 and TRBJ2-2; 8 nucleotides align to TRBD2. The junction had 9 bases not matched to a gene; V was cut back by 5 bases and J by 4 bases. This CDR3 is 16 amino acids long. Germline V gene data show CDR1 as SEHNR and CDR2 as FQNEAQ (reference sequence). The CDR3 DNA is TGTGCCAGCAGCCCGGTTAGCGGGACGGGCACCGGGGAGCTGTTTTTT. Translating it yields CASSPVSGTGTGELFF.

The table lists this clone with a count of one. The chain uses TRBV30 and TRBJ1-3; 7 bases are a match to TRBD1. The CDR3 length is 14 residues. V shed 5 bases and J 0 bases; nucleotides not matched to a gene: 4. Germline CDR1 reads GTSNPN; CDR2 reads SVGIG (reference sequence). CDR3 DNA: TGTGCCTGGGGAGGGACAGACTCTGGAAACACCATATATTTT. This codes for CAWGGTDSGNTIYF.

The chain recombines TRBV5-4 with TRBJ2-1, with TRBD2 as a possible D gene (5 bases). Germline V CDR1 and CDR2: SGHNT, YYREEE (reference sequence). Trimming stripped 0 bases from V and 0 bases from J, with 7 bases between. This CDR3 is built from 15 residues. The CDR3 sequence is CASSLGGSSYNEQFF. The CDR3, as DNA: TGTGCCAGCAGCTTGGGAGGGAGCTCCTACAATGAGCAGTTCTTC. Full variable domain (outside the CDR3, taken from reference TRBV5-4 and TRBJ2-1): ETGVTQSPTHLIKTRGQQVTLRCSSQSGHNTVSWYQQALGQGPQFIFQYYREEENGRGNFPPRFSGLQFPNYSSELNVNALELDDSALYLCASSLGGSSYNEQFFGPGTRLTVL.

The count of this clone is one. The V and J genes are TRBV5-5 and TRBJ1-4; 8 positions agree with TRBD1. The CDR3 consists of 15 residues. Per germline, CDR1 SGHKS and CDR2 YYEKEE (reference sequence). The junction had 8 bases not matched to a gene; V was cut back by 0 bases and J by 10 bases. The CDR3, as DNA: TGTGCCAGCAGCTTGGCGACTTGGACAGGGAGAAAACTGTTTTTT. Translated: CASSLATWTGRKLFF.

The chain joins TRBV4-1 to TRBJ2-7, with 11 nucleotides matching TRBD2. J was trimmed by 0 bases and V by 1 base; bases with no gene match: 5. Germline V gene lookup returns CDR1 MGHRA and CDR2 YSYEKL. This CDR3 is built from 17 residues. The CDR3 DNA reads TGCGCCAGCAGCCAAGCCTGGACTAGCGGGCACTCCTACGAGCAGTACTTC. It translates to CASSQAWTSGHSYEQYF.

The chain recombines TRBV19 with TRBJ2-3, with 9 bases matching TRBD1. Losses at the gene ends were 4 bases for V and 0 bases for J; bases not matched to a gene: 5. Germline V gives CDR1 LNHDA, CDR2 SQIVND (reference sequence). The CDR3 totals 16 residues. The DNA of the CDR3 is TGTGCCAGTAGTAAACAGACAGGGGGGAGCACAGATACGCAGTATTTT. The encoded protein is CASSKQTGGSTDTQYF.

This chain joins TRBV6-5 and TRBJ2-4; 11 nucleotides line up with TRBD2. CDR3 length: 15 amino acids. V dropped 5 bases and J dropped 7; count of bases not matched to a gene: 7. The V gene's germline CDR1 is MNHEY and CDR2 SVGAGI. This chain's CDR3 is CASSVTSGRGNIQYF. In DNA form, the CDR3 reads TGTGCCAGCAGTGTTACTAGCGGGAGAGGCAACATTCAGTACTTC.

The chain carries TRBV19 and TRBJ1-5; D not resolved. CDR1 and CDR2 from the germline V gene are LNHDA and SQIVND (reference sequence). V gave up 2 bases and J gave up 6 bases, with 8 bases separating them. The CDR3 is 13 residues long. CDR3 bases: TGTGCCAGTAGTATAACCGGGATTCAGCCCCAGCATTTT. It translates to CASSITGIQPQHF.

The chain joins TRBV30 to TRBJ1-3, with 8 nucleotides matching TRBD1. Germline V gives CDR1 GTSNPN, CDR2 SVGIG (reference sequence). CDR3 length equals 17 residues. V shed 4 bases and J 3 bases; nucleotides not matched to a gene: 14. CDR3 region: CAWNWADRVLLGNTIYF. In nucleotides, the CDR3 is TGTGCCTGGAACTGGGCGGACAGGGTTTTACTTGGAAACACCATATATTTT. The complete variable domain, with remaining parts taken from reference TRBV30 and TRBJ1-3, reads SQTIHQWPATLVQPVGSPLSLECTVEGTSNPNLYWYRQAAGRGLQLLFYSVGIGQISSEVPQNLSASRPQDRQFILSSKKLLLSDSGFYLCAWNWADRVLLGNTIYFGEGSWLTVV.

This clone came up a few times. The rearrangement joins TRBV7-8 to TRBJ1-5; possible D gene TRBD1, 6 bases. V was shortened by 5 bases and J by 1 base, with 12 bases between the two germline ends. The CDR3 covers 15 residues. Germline V gene lookup returns CDR1 SGHVS and CDR2 FQNEAQ. CDR3 DNA: TGTGCCAGCAGCCCACACAGGGTGAGCAATCAGCCCCAGCATTTT. Translating it yields CASSPHRVSNQPQHF.

The chain links TRBV13 to TRBJ2-1, with TRBD1 as a possible D gene (6 bases). The ends were cut back, 6 bases at V and 0 bases at J, with 15 bases in the middle. Germline V gene data show CDR1 as PRHDT and CDR2 as FYEKMQ (reference sequence). This CDR3 is built from 16 residues. The CDR3 DNA reads TGTGCCAGCAGAAGCAGGGGAGAAGGCTCCTACAATGAGCAGTTCTTC. This codes for CASRSRGEGSYNEQFF.